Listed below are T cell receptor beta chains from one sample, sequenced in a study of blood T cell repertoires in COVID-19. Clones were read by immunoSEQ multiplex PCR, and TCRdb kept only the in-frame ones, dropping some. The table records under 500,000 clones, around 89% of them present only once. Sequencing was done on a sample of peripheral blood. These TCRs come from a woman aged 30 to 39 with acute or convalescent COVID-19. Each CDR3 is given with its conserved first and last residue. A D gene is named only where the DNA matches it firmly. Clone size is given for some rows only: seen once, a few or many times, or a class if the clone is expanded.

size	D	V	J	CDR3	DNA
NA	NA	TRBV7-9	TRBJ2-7	CASSPTGVGYEQYF	TGTGCCAGCAGCCCGACGGGTGTCGGCTACGAGCAGTACTTC
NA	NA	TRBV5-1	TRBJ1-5	CASSLGGVPNQPQHF	TGCGCCAGCAGCCTGGGGGGGGTCCCCAATCAGCCCCAGCATTTT
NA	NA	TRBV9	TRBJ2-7	CASSVGQGLAYEQYF	TGTGCCAGCAGCGTAGGTCAGGGGCTAGCCTACGAGCAGTACTTC
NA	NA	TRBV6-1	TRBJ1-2	CASREGGYNGYTF	TGTGCCAGCAGAGAAGGAGGATACAATGGCTACACCTTC
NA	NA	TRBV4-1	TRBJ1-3	CASSQGPQVGNTIYF	TGCGCCAGCAGCCAAGGGCCGCAGGTTGGAAACACCATATATTTT
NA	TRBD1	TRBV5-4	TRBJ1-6	CASSLGQGVGSPLHF	TGTGCCAGCAGCCTAGGACAGGGTGTTGGTTCACCCCTCCACTTT
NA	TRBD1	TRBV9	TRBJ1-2	CASSPWDRGGYGYTF	TGTGCCAGCAGCCCCTGGGACAGGGGAGGCTATGGCTACACCTTC
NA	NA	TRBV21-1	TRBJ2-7	CASLQRGRVAGGEQYF	TGTGCCAGCCTCCAAAGGGGCCGTGTAGCGGGGGGTGAGCAGTACTTC
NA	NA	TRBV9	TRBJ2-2	CASSVGGTGELFF	TGTGCCAGCAGCGTGGGGGGCACCGGGGAGCTGTTTTTT
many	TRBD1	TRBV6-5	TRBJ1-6	CANSDRDNSPLHF	TGTGCCAACTCGGACAGGGATAATTCACCCCTCCACTTT
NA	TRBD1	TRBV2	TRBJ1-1	CASHPPPGQTLNTEAFF	TGTGCCAGCCACCCCCCACCGGGACAGACTTTGAACACTGAAGCTTTCTTT
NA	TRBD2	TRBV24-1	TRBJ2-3	CATSDWTSGGVDTQYF	TGTGCCACCAGTGATTGGACTAGCGGGGGGGTGGATACGCAGTATTTT
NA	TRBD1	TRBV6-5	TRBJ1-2	CASSFRDRGYGYTF	TGTGCCAGCAGCTTCCGGGACAGGGGCTATGGCTACACCTTC
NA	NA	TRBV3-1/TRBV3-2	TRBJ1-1	CASSPGNTEAFF	TGTGCCAGCAGCCCGGGGAACACTGAAGCTTTCTTT
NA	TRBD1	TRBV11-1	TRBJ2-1	CASSLLGTGGDNEQFF	TGTGCCAGCAGCTTATTAGGGACAGGGGGAGACAATGAGCAGTTCTTC
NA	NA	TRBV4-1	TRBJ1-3	CASSQGGYGNTIYF	TGCGCCAGCAGCCAGGGAGGGTATGGAAACACCATATATTTT
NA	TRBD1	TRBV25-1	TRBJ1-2	CASSRGQGYGYTF	TGTGCCAGCAGCCGAGGACAGGGGTATGGCTACACCTTC
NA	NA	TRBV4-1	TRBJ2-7	CASSQDQGYEQYF	TGCGCCAGCAGCCAAGATCAGGGCTACGAGCAGTACTTC
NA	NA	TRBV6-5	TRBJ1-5	CASKKTVNQPQHF	TGTGCCAGCAAAAAAACGGTAAATCAGCCCCAGCATTTT
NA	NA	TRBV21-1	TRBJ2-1	CASSPGQGNEQFF	TGTGCCAGCAGTCCGGGACAGGGCAATGAGCAGTTCTTC
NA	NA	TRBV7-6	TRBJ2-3	CASSSATGLADTQYF	TGTGCCAGCAGCTCCGCAACAGGGCTCGCAGATACGCAGTATTTT
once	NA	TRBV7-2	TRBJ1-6	CASSTRQTSSYNSPLHF	TGTGCCAGCAGCACCAGACAGACGAGCTCCTATAATTCACCCCTCCACTTT
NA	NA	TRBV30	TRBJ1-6	CAWSVNVPLHF	TGTGCCTGGAGTGTCAATGTCCCCCTCCACTTT
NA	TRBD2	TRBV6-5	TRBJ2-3	CASTASGGATDTQYF	TGTGCCAGCACGGCTAGCGGGGGGGCCACAGATACGCAGTATTTT
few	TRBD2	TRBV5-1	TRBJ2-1	CASSLTSGGEQFF	TGCGCCAGCAGCTTGACAAGCGGGGGTGAGCAGTTCTTC
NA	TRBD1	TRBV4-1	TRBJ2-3	CASSLGQGADTQYF	TGCGCCAGCAGCTTAGGACAGGGGGCAGATACGCAGTATTTT
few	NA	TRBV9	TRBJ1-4	CASSVSDNEKLFF	TGTGCCAGCAGCGTCTCAGATAATGAAAAACTGTTTTTT
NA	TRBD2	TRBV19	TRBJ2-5	CASRKLGGGARGETQYF	TGTGCCAGTAGGAAATTAGGCGGGGGGGCAAGGGGAGAGACCCAGTACTTC
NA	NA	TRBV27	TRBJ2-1	CATSSGYNEQFF	TGTGCCACGTCTTCGGGGTACAATGAGCAGTTCTTC
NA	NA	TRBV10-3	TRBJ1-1	CAITSVLNTEAFF	TGTGCCATCACGAGCGTCCTGAACACTGAAGCTTTCTTT
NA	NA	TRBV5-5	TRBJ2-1	CASSSGIRPNNEQFF	TGTGCCAGCAGCTCCGGGATCCGACCCAACAATGAGCAGTTCTTC
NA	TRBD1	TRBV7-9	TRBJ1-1	CASSRIRWDSLNTEAFF	TGTGCCAGCAGCCGAATTCGGTGGGACAGCTTGAACACTGAAGCTTTCTTT
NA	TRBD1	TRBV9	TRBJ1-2	CASSAPVRDSNYGYTF	TGTGCCAGCAGCGCGCCAGTCCGGGACAGCAACTATGGCTACACCTTC
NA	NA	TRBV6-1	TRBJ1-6	CASSFRTANSPLHF	TGTGCCAGCAGTTTTAGGACAGCTAATTCACCCCTCCACTTT
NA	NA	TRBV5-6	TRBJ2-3	CASSQLKTVPSTDTQYF	TGTGCCAGCAGCCAGCTAAAGACAGTTCCTAGCACAGATACGCAGTATTTT
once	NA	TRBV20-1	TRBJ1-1	CSASHPGGTEAFF	TGCAGTGCTAGTCATCCCGGAGGCACTGAAGCTTTCTTT
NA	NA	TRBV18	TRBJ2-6	CASSPDTGSGANVLTF	TGTGCCAGCTCACCAGATACAGGCTCTGGGGCCAACGTCCTGACTTTC
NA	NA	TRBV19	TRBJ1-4	CASSAQQVSTNEKLFF	TGTGCCAGTAGTGCACAACAGGTCTCAACTAATGAAAAACTGTTTTTT
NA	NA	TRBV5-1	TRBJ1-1	CASSLEWAFTEAFF	TGCGCCAGCAGCTTGGAGTGGGCTTTCACTGAAGCTTTCTTT
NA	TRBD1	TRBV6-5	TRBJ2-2	CASRRQGTGELFF	TGTGCCAGCAGGAGACAGGGGACCGGGGAGCTGTTTTTT
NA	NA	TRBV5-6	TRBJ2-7	CASSYGTLTYEQYF	TGTGCCAGCAGTTATGGGACACTCACCTACGAGCAGTACTTC
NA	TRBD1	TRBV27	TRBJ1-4	CASEQSLRSVGGKDMGTNEKLFF	TGTGCCAGCGAACAGTCACTACGGTCGGTAGGGGGCAAAGACATGGGGACTAATGAAAAACTGTTTTTT
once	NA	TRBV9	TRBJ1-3	CASSSGGGTGNTIYF	TGTGCCAGCAGCTCCGGCGGGGGTACTGGAAACACCATATATTTT
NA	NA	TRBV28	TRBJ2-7	CASSHLNQGGPYEQYF	TGTGCCAGCAGTCACCTAAATCAGGGAGGCCCCTACGAGCAGTACTTC
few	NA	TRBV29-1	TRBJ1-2	CGIPDRGIDYGYTF	TGCGGTATCCCGGATCGAGGGATTGACTATGGCTACACCTTC
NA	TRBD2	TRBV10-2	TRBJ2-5	CASSERGGRVTQYF	TGCGCCAGCAGTGAGCGCGGGGGGAGGGTGACCCAGTACTTC
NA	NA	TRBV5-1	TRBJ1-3	CASSREPPGTGNTIYF	TGCGCCAGCAGCCGGGAACCGCCAGGAACTGGAAACACCATATATTTT
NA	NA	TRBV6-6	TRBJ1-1	CASSATDNEAFF	TGTGCCAGCAGCGCGACAGATAACGAAGCTTTCTTT
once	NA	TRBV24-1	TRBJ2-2	CATSVRTGKSTGELFF	TGTGCCACCAGTGTGCGAACAGGGAAGTCCACCGGGGAGCTGTTTTTT
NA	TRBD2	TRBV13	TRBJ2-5	CASSLVSRGGPQETQYF	TGTGCCAGCAGCTTAGTTTCGCGGGGGGGCCCCCAAGAGACCCAGTACTTC
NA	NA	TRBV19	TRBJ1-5	CASSKDDSGQPQHF	TGTGCCAGTAGTAAGGATGACAGTGGTCAGCCCCAGCATTTT
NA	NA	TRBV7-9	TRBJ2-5	CASSQPSGLQETQYF	TGTGCCAGCAGCCAACCATCGGGACTTCAAGAGACCCAGTACTTC
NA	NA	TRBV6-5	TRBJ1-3	CASSYSGAQGNTIYF	TGTGCCAGCAGTTACTCTGGGGCCCAGGGTAACACCATATATTTT
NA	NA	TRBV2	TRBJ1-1	CASTPYTEAFF	TGTGCCAGCACCCCGTACACTGAAGCTTTCTTT
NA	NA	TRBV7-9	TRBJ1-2	CASSLDRYGYTF	TGTGCCAGCAGCTTAGACAGATATGGCTACACCTTC
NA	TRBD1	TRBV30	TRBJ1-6	CAWSLGGQVENSPLHF	TGTGCCTGGAGTCTAGGGGGACAGGTAGAGAATTCACCCCTCCACTTT
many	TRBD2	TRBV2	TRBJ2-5	CASVAAGGGRPETQYF	TGTGCCAGCGTCGCAGCGGGGGGGGGTCGTCCAGAGACCCAGTACTTC